A selection of T cell receptor beta chains follows, all from one sample in a study of blood T cell repertoires in COVID-19. Here immunoSEQ multiplex PCR was the method, and the copy in TCRdb shows in-frame clones only, minus some. The sample consists of more than 300,000 clones, more than 75% of them appearing once. Sequenced: peripheral blood. These receptors all stem from a young woman with COVID-19, enrolled during active disease. The CDR3 runs from the conserved cysteine through the conserved F or W. A D gene is named only where the DNA matches it firmly. Only part of the rows carry a size: once, few, many, or a class if the clone is expanded.

d_gene	abundance	v_gene	len	j_gene	CDR3aa	CDR3nt
TRBD1	.	TRBV7-3	13	TRBJ1-2	CASSPGQSYGYTF	TGTGCCAGCAGCCCGGGACAGTCCTATGGCTACACCTTC
TRBD1	.	TRBV9	15	TRBJ1-6	CASSVAGQGASPLHF	TGTGCCAGCAGCGTAGCGGGACAGGGGGCTTCACCCCTCCACTTT
.	.	TRBV5-4	13	TRBJ2-2	CASSLTVTGELFF	TGTGCCAGCAGCCTTACTGTCACCGGGGAGCTGTTTTTT
.	.	TRBV6-2/TRBV6-3	13	TRBJ1-1	CASSYYGDTEAFF	TGTGCCAGCAGTTACTACGGAGACACTGAAGCTTTCTTT
.	once	TRBV3-1/TRBV3-2	16	TRBJ2-1	CASSHASRSSYNEQFF	TGTGCCAGCAGCCATGCTAGCAGGAGCTCCTACAATGAGCAGTTCTTC
.	.	TRBV5-1	15	TRBJ2-1	CASSLSASSYNEQFF	TGCGCCAGCAGCCTTAGCGCAAGCTCCTACAATGAGCAGTTCTTC
.	.	TRBV6-5	14	TRBJ1-2	CASSYSRADYGYTF	TGTGCCAGCAGTTACTCGAGGGCTGACTATGGCTACACCTTC
TRBD2	.	TRBV2	16	TRBJ2-1	CASSERTSETYNEQFF	TGTGCCAGCAGTGAACGGACTAGCGAGACCTACAATGAGCAGTTCTTC
TRBD2	.	TRBV24-1	19	TRBJ2-2	CATSDHPPGLAGRTGELFF	TGTGCCACCAGTGACCACCCCCCGGGACTAGCGGGAAGGACCGGGGAGCTGTTTTTT
TRBD2	once	TRBV9	15	TRBJ2-7	CASSKGQGGYNEQYF	TGTGCCAGCAGCAAGGGGCAGGGAGGGTATAACGAGCAGTACTTC
.	.	TRBV5-1	12	TRBJ1-2	CASSLGSGGYTF	TGCGCCAGCAGCTTGGGTAGTGGTGGCTACACCTTC
.	.	TRBV4-1	13	TRBJ1-1	CASSSPTNTEAFF	TGCGCCAGCAGCAGCCCAACGAACACTGAAGCTTTCTTT
.	.	TRBV19	14	TRBJ2-7	CASSTLGSPYEQYF	TGTGCCAGTAGTACGCTCGGTTCTCCCTACGAGCAGTACTTC
.	.	TRBV27	15	TRBJ1-1	CASSLAGQGLTEAFF	TGTGCCAGCAGTTTAGCTGGGCAGGGCCTCACTGAAGCTTTCTTT
.	.	TRBV19	14	TRBJ2-7	CASSKRRAGDEQYF	TGTGCCAGTAGTAAACGGAGGGCCGGCGACGAGCAGTACTTC
.	.	TRBV18	16	TRBJ2-2	CASSPPKQGNTGELFF	TGTGCCAGCTCACCACCAAAACAGGGGAACACCGGGGAGCTGTTTTTT
.	.	TRBV6-6	15	TRBJ1-3	CASSPEFSPGNTIYF	TGTGCCAGCAGTCCCGAGTTTAGCCCTGGAAACACCATATATTTT
.	.	TRBV7-7	13	TRBJ2-5	CASSSDRQETQYF	TGTGCTAGCAGCTCAGACAGACAAGAGACCCAGTACTTC
.	.	TRBV10-2	12	TRBJ2-7	CASRHNTYEQYF	TGCGCCAGCAGACACAACACCTACGAGCAGTACTTC
TRBD1	.	TRBV5-4	15	TRBJ2-7	CASSSTTGSFYEQYF	TGTGCCAGCAGCTCAACGACAGGGAGTTTTTACGAGCAGTACTTC
.	.	TRBV9	15	TRBJ1-2	CASSAGGGNNYGYTF	TGTGCCAGCAGCGCCGGGGGGGGCAATAACTATGGCTACACCTTC
TRBD1	.	TRBV7-3	14	TRBJ2-5	CASSLTGGAETQYF	TGTGCCAGCAGCTTGACAGGGGGCGCGGAGACCCAGTACTTC
.	.	TRBV5-1	15	TRBJ1-1	CASSLDPNANTEAFF	TGCGCCAGCAGCTTGGATCCTAACGCGAACACTGAAGCTTTCTTT
.	.	TRBV9	15	TRBJ2-3	CASSATDLSTDTQYF	TGTGCCAGCAGCGCGACTGACTTGAGCACAGATACGCAGTATTTT
TRBD2	.	TRBV7-3	17	TRBJ2-3	CASSFLRLAGDSDTQYF	TGTGCCAGCAGCTTCCTACGACTAGCGGGAGACTCAGATACGCAGTATTTT
.	.	TRBV28	15	TRBJ1-3	CASSFRQGWLNTIYF	TGTGCCAGCAGTTTCAGGCAGGGCTGGTTAAACACCATATATTTT
TRBD1	.	TRBV12-5	16	TRBJ2-5	CASGLVLDRAQETQYF	TGTGCTAGTGGTTTGGTACTAGACAGGGCCCAAGAGACCCAGTACTTC
TRBD1	.	TRBV30	13	TRBJ2-5	CAWSVQGVKTQYF	TGTGCCTGGAGTGTCCAGGGGGTGAAGACCCAGTACTTC
.	.	TRBV2	14	TRBJ2-1	CASSPGLAYNEQFF	TGTGCCAGCAGTCCCGGGTTGGCCTACAATGAGCAGTTCTTC
TRBD2	.	TRBV11-2	18	TRBJ2-3	CASSYGLAGGRSTDTQYF	TGTGCCAGCAGCTACGGACTAGCGGGAGGCAGGAGCACAGATACGCAGTATTTT
TRBD1	.	TRBV6-5	14	TRBJ1-2	CASRRNDRVHGYTF	TGTGCCAGCAGACGGAACGACAGGGTCCATGGCTACACCTTC
TRBD1	.	TRBV24-1	18	TRBJ2-5	CATSALGTGGPDGETQYF	TGTGCCACCAGTGCCTTAGGGACAGGGGGTCCGGATGGAGAGACCCAGTACTTC
TRBD2	once	TRBV4-1	13	TRBJ2-7	CASSQEPGGTQYF	TGCGCCAGCAGCCAAGAACCCGGGGGGACGCAGTACTTC
.	.	TRBV21-1	15	TRBJ2-1	CASSNDGTAYNEQFF	TGTGCCAGCAGCAATGATGGGACAGCCTACAATGAGCAGTTCTTC
.	.	TRBV4-2	15	TRBJ1-2	CASSQSERSNYGYTF	TGTGCCAGCAGCCAGTCAGAGCGGAGTAACTATGGCTACACCTTC
TRBD1	few	TRBV6-2/TRBV6-3	15	TRBJ1-4	CASSQQGAANEKLFF	TGTGCCAGCAGTCAACAGGGGGCGGCTAATGAAAAACTGTTTTTT
.	.	TRBV6-5	14	TRBJ1-1	CASKRRGRIPEAFF	TGTGCCAGCAAGAGAAGGGGCCGCATCCCTGAAGCTTTCTTT
TRBD1	.	TRBV5-8	15	TRBJ1-5	CASSLGQGVRQPQHF	TGTGCCAGCAGCTTGGGACAGGGGGTCCGTCAGCCCCAGCATTTT
.	.	TRBV6-5	15	TRBJ2-7	CASSYSLQVYYEQYF	TGTGCCAGCAGTTACTCGTTGCAGGTGTACTACGAGCAGTACTTC
.	.	TRBV7-9	16	TRBJ2-7	CASSLATQGPTYEQYF	TGTGCCAGCAGCTTAGCTACGCAGGGGCCAACCTACGAGCAGTACTTC
TRBD1	.	TRBV3-1/TRBV3-2	16	TRBJ1-1	CASSQVPRGVSTEAFF	TGTGCCAGCAGCCAAGTACCCAGGGGGGTTAGCACTGAAGCTTTCTTT
.	.	TRBV11-2	15	TRBJ2-5	CASSLDRGVQETQYF	TGTGCCAGCAGCTTAGATCGAGGTGTACAAGAGACCCAGTACTTC
.	many	TRBV10-3	11	TRBJ2-1	CAISVGGEQFF	TGTGCCATCAGTGTAGGCGGTGAGCAGTTCTTC
.	.	TRBV2	13	TRBJ1-2	CASSDTRNYGYTF	TGTGCCAGCAGTGACACCAGGAACTATGGCTACACCTTC
TRBD2	.	TRBV9	15	TRBJ2-2	CASSPTSGRGGELFF	TGTGCCAGCAGCCCCACTAGCGGGAGAGGCGGGGAGCTGTTTTTT
TRBD2	.	TRBV7-2	16	TRBJ2-1	CASSRNLAGGPNEQFF	TGTGCCAGCAGCCGTAATCTAGCGGGAGGGCCGAATGAGCAGTTCTTC
TRBD2	.	TRBV9	15	TRBJ2-1	CASSVTAGGWYEQFF	TGTGCCAGCAGCGTAACAGCGGGAGGGTGGTATGAGCAGTTCTTC
TRBD1	.	TRBV24-1	15	TRBJ2-5	CATSDRDRGGETQYF	TGTGCCACCAGTGACCGGGACAGGGGAGGCGAGACCCAGTACTTC
TRBD1	.	TRBV7-9	16	TRBJ1-1	CASSFLGGLSNTEAFF	TGTGCCAGCAGCTTCTTAGGGGGCCTCTCCAACACTGAAGCTTTCTTT
.	.	TRBV11-2	12	TRBJ2-7	CASSPTFYEQYF	TGTGCCAGCAGCCCTACTTTCTACGAGCAGTACTTC
TRBD1	.	TRBV7-2	15	TRBJ1-5	CASSTGTGNLQPQHF	TGTGCCAGCAGCACCGGGACAGGGAATCTTCAGCCCCAGCATTTT
.	few	TRBV4-3	16	TRBJ2-2	CASSHLGSENTGELFF	TGCGCCAGCAGCCATCTCGGGTCGGAGAACACCGGGGAGCTGTTTTTT
TRBD1	.	TRBV5-1	15	TRBJ1-4	CASSNRDRTNEKLFF	TGCGCCAGCAGCAACCGGGACAGAACTAATGAAAAACTGTTTTTT
.	.	TRBV5-6	14	TRBJ2-7	CASSFLTSSYEQYF	TGTGCCAGCAGCTTCCTTACTAGCTCCTACGAGCAGTACTTC
TRBD1	.	TRBV30	14	TRBJ1-2	CAWQRLDRGYGYTF	TGTGCCTGGCAGAGATTGGACAGGGGGTATGGCTACACCTTC